This TCR beta chain was sequenced during a study of T cell changes during pregnancy in multiple sclerosis. Data came from immunoSEQ multiplex PCR; TCRdb stores just in-frame clones and leaves some out. The sample holds about 100,000 clones; about 91% are singletons and the top ten take 2.5% to 3.5%. V lost 5 bases to trimming and J lost 6 bases; unmatched junction nucleotides: 12. This CDR3 spans 16 amino acids. CDR1 is SEHNR and CDR2 is FQNEAQ in the germline V gene (reference sequence). The TCR was taken from a female donor with multiple sclerosis, enrolled in a pregnancy study. This chain joins TRBV7-9 and TRBJ1-4; 7 positions match TRBD1. The starting material was peripheral blood, obtained in the second trimester of pregnancy. The CDR3, as DNA: TGTGCCAGCAGCCCAGGGACAGTAGGAGAAGATGAAAAACTGTTTTTT. Residues: CASSPGTVGEDEKLFF.